The 10 T cell receptor beta chains given below trace back to one sample, sequenced in a study of blood T cell repertoires in COVID-19. Sequencing was performed with immunoSEQ multiplex PCR; in TCRdb, only in-frame clones are kept and a portion is missing. The sample carries around 220,000 clones, 88% recorded once. The sequencing sample was made of PBMCs or T cells enriched from blood (not recorded which). The receptors here all came from a woman aged 45-59 years with acute COVID-19.

Remarks on this clone: In the same sample, other DNA sequences code for this CDR3. The J gene is TRBJ1-2, the V gene TRBV19, with D possibly TRBD1 on 5 matching bases. Germline loops: CDR1 LNHDA, CDR2 SQIVND (reference sequence). CDR3 size: 12 residues. V dropped 9 bases and J dropped 4 bases, with 12 bases sitting between them. CDR3 region: CASSRGGYGYTF. The CDR3 coding sequence is TGTGCCAGCTCTAGGGGCGGCTATGGCTACACCTTC.

This clone was found once. V and J are TRBV28 and TRBJ2-7, with D hard to call. Germline V lookup: CDR1 MDHEN, CDR2 SYDVKM. The CDR3 length is 14 residues. Trimming pared 6 bases from V and 0 bases from J, leaving 12 bases between. The chain's CDR3 is CASRSTRSSYEQYF. The CDR3 region has the DNA TGTGCCAGCAGATCCACGAGGAGCTCCTACGAGCAGTACTTC.

This clone was seen only a few times. V is TRBV18 and J is TRBJ1-5, with TRBD1 matching 8 bases. The V segment lost 3 bases and the J segment 7 bases; nucleotides outside the gene matches: 8. This CDR3 spans 15 amino acids. From germline, CDR1 is KGHSH and CDR2 LQKENI. CDR3 DNA sequence: TGTGCCAGCTCACCTACACAGGGGGGGCTCCAGCCCCAGCATTTT. Its protein product is CASSPTQGGLQPQHF.

V usage is TRBV9 and J usage is TRBJ2-2; D not certain. The V gene's germline CDR1 is SGDLS and CDR2 YYNGEE. The CDR3 is 12 amino acids. V gave up 0 bases and J gave up 9 bases, with 6 bases separating them. The CDR3 here is CASSVVSRELFF. The DNA for the CDR3 is TGTGCCAGCAGCGTAGTGAGTAGGGAGCTGTTTTTT.

The CDR3 coding sequence is TGTGCCAGCAGCTTGGAATGGGGAGCGGGAGACGTAGATACGCAGTATTTT. As protein: CASSLEWGAGDVDTQYF. This chain uses TRBV5-6 with TRBJ2-3; 8 bases are a match to TRBD2. The CDR3 is 17 amino acids. The germline V gene encodes CDR1 SGHDT and CDR2 YYEEEE. The ends lost 0 bases at V and 5 bases at J; junction bases unmatched: 11.

V gene TRBV10-3 combines with J gene TRBJ1-1; D call uncertain. Trimming cost V 5 bases and J 0 bases, with 13 bases left between them. Germline lookup yields CDR1 ENHRY and CDR2 SYGVKD. The CDR3 has 15 amino acids. The CDR3 is CAISNVGVVNTEAFF. In nucleotides, the CDR3 is TGTGCCATCAGTAACGTCGGGGTGGTGAACACTGAAGCTTTCTTT.

This clone was counted a single time. V and J are TRBV2 and TRBJ1-6; TRBD1 matches 9 bases. The CDR3 runs to 14 residues. Losses at the gene ends were 5 bases for V and 10 bases for J; bases not matched to a gene: 6. Germline CDR1 reads SNHLY; CDR2 reads FYNNEI. CDR3 DNA: TGTGCCAGCAGTACACAGGGGGCTCGGTCACCCCTCCACTTT. Encoded protein: CASSTQGARSPLHF.

The gene calls are TRBV2 and TRBJ1-6; D uncertain. V dropped 1 base and J dropped 8 bases, with 9 bases sitting between them. Germline CDR1 reads SNHLY; CDR2 reads FYNNEI. The CDR3 spans 14 residues. DNA for the CDR3: TGTGCCAGCAGTGAAGGAGGCGGTTATTCACCCCTCCACTTT. Its translation: CASSEGGGYSPLHF.

The chain recombines TRBV3-1 (or the pseudogene TRBV3-2) with TRBJ2-1; the match to TRBD2 covers 8 bases. The germline V gene encodes CDR1 LGHDT and CDR2 YNNKEL (reference sequence). The CDR3 has 16 amino acids. The V segment lost 6 bases and the J segment 4 bases; nucleotides outside the gene matches: 11. CDR3 nucleotides: TGTGCCAGCAGTGGGTACGGGCGGGAGGCTTACAATGAGCAGTTCTTC. This translates into CASSGYGREAYNEQFF.

The J gene is TRBJ2-1, the V gene TRBV5-1; a possible D gene is TRBD1 (6 bases). With 4 bases removed from V and 5 bases from J, the gap between germline ends came to 13 bases. Germline assignment: CDR1 SGHRS and CDR2 YFSETQ. CDR3 size: 14 residues. For the CDR3, the DNA is TGCGCCAGCAGCCCTACCAGGGGAAACAATGAGCAGTTCTTC. It yields the protein CASSPTRGNNEQFF.